Below are 27 T cell receptor beta chains sequenced from a single sample in a study of cytomegalovirus exposure and HLA in healthy donors. Researchers ran the PCR with 60 Vbeta and 13 Jbeta primers. Assay used: immunoSEQ multiplex PCR; TCRdb lists only in-frame clones, some missing. The sample consists of 150,000 to 200,000 clones, about 75% of them appearing once. Sequences were obtained from PBMCs. Receptors originate from a middle-aged man in good health and CMV-seropositive.

This clone was recorded once. V and J are TRBV4-2 and TRBJ2-7, with TRBD2 identical over 7 bases. The CDR3 totals 16 residues. Germline assignment: CDR1 LGHNA and CDR2 YNFKEQ. The junction had 7 bases not matched to a gene; V was cut back by 0 bases and J by 2 bases. Here the CDR3 DNA reads TGTGCCAGCAGCCAAGATACAAGGGACTACACCTACGAGCAGTACTTC. Translating gives CASSQDTRDYTYEQYF.

This rearrangement joins TRBV7-8 to TRBJ1-3, with a tentative D call TRBD1 (5 bases). The CDR3 extends over 15 amino acids. Trimming pared 1 base from V and 4 bases from J, leaving 11 bases between. CDR1 and CDR2 (germline): SGHVS, FQNEAQ. CDR3 DNA sequence: TGTGCCAGCAGCTTAGGGGGCGCTGGAGGAAACACCATATATTTT. This sequence encodes CASSLGGAGGNTIYF.

This chain joins TRBV7-8 and TRBJ1-4; tentative D call: TRBD1 (5 bases). Germline V gives CDR1 SGHVS, CDR2 FQNEAQ. Trimming shortened V by 2 bases and J by 1 base, and 14 bases separated the two germline ends. The CDR3 is 17 amino acids. The CDR3 region has the DNA TGTGCCAGCAGCTTAATCAGGGTTGGGAAAACTAATGAAAAACTGTTTTTT. Translating gives CASSLIRVGKTNEKLFF.

The chain is built from TRBV5-5 and TRBJ1-6; 9 nucleotides agree with TRBD1. The CDR3 runs 17 residues. CDR1 is SGHKS, CDR2 YYEKEE, per germline (reference sequence). After removal of 3 bases from V and 6 bases from J, the junction contained 10 bases not matched to a gene. As DNA, the CDR3 is TGTGCCAGCAGCTGGGAAGTGACAGGGGGGGGTAATTCACCCCTCCACTTT. Residues: CASSWEVTGGGNSPLHF. The entire variable domain, with the rest obtained from reference TRBV5-5 and TRBJ1-6, is as follows: DAGVTQSPTHLIKTRGQQVTLRCSPISGHKSVSWYQQVLGQGPQFIFQYYEKEERGRGNFPDRFSARQFPNYSSELNVNALLLGDSALYLCASSWEVTGGGNSPLHFGNGTRLTVT.

This rearrangement joins TRBV5-6 to TRBJ2-7, with D tentatively TRBD1 (5 bases). The CDR3 is 14 amino acids. Germline V gene data show CDR1 as SGHDT and CDR2 as YYEEEE. Trimming shortened V by 4 bases and J by 3 bases, and 14 bases separated the two germline ends. DNA for the CDR3: TGTGCCAGCAGCCTTGGGGCGGCCCTCTACGAGCAGTACGTC. Protein product: CASSLGAALYEQYV.

The chain combines TRBV19 with TRBJ1-2, with TRBD1 identical over 8 bases. Trimming removed 5 bases from V and 5 bases from J; junction bases left unmatched: 10. The CDR3 covers 15 residues. Germline-derived CDR1 and CDR2 are LNHDA and SQIVND (reference sequence). This chain's CDR3 is CASSPKRTGWYGYTF. CDR3 coding DNA: TGTGCCAGTAGTCCTAAGCGGACAGGGTGGTATGGCTACACCTTC. The variable domain in full, completed from reference TRBV19 and TRBJ1-2, reads DGGITQSPKYLFRKEGQNVTLSCEQNLNHDAMYWYRQDPGQGLRLIYYSQIVNDFQKGDIAEGYSVSREKKESFPLTVTSAQKNPTAFYLCASSPKRTGWYGYTFGSGTRLTVV.

This clone was observed a few times. In DNA form, the CDR3 reads TGCGCCAGCACCGAGAAGGCGGGGGGGCGCGGGGAGCTGTTTTTT. Protein: CASTEKAGGRGELFF. V is TRBV10-2 and J is TRBJ2-2; 9 nucleotides agree with TRBD2. The CDR3 contains 15 residues. The trim removed 7 bases at V and 7 bases at J, leaving 10 bases unmatched. The germline V gene has CDR1 WSHSY and CDR2 SAAADI.

This sequence joins TRBV5-4 and TRBJ2-1; tentative D call: TRBD2 (6 bases). Trimming took off 2 bases at V and 15 bases at J, with 18 bases between the two ends. Germline assignment: CDR1 SGHNT and CDR2 YYREEE (reference sequence). CDR3 size: 13 residues. CDR3 bases: TGTGCCAGCAGCTTAGGACTATCCCCCCTTTCGTTCTTC. This sequence encodes CASSLGLSPLSFF.

This sequence joins TRBV7-9 and TRBJ2-7, with 8 bases aligning to TRBD1. Losses at the gene ends were 5 bases for V and 2 bases for J; bases not matched to a gene: 5. Germline CDR1 SEHNR, CDR2 FQNEAQ (reference sequence). The CDR3 totals 14 residues. The CDR3, as DNA: TGTGCCAGCAGCAGCCGGACAGGGACCTACGAGCAGTACTTC. This translates into CASSSRTGTYEQYF.

The rearrangement uses TRBV28 and TRBJ1-6; no reliable D call. The CDR3 runs 16 residues. Germline CDR1 MDHEN, CDR2 SYDVKM. V was shortened by 2 bases and J by 2 bases, with 10 bases between the two germline ends. The CDR3 DNA is TGTGCCAGCAGTTTAACAGTAAATACCTATAATTCACCCCTCCACTTT. Its protein is CASSLTVNTYNSPLHF. The whole variable domain, filled in from reference TRBV28 and TRBJ1-6, reads DVKVTQSSRYLVKRTGEKVFLECVQDMDHENMFWYRQDPGLGLRLIYFSYDVKMKEKGDIPEGYSVSREKKERFSLILESASTNQTSMYLCASSLTVNTYNSPLHFGNGTRLTVT.

The chain is built from TRBV7-9 and TRBJ2-3, with 10 bases fitting TRBD2. This CDR3 region has 16 residues. Germline CDR1 and CDR2: SEHNR and FQNEAQ (reference sequence). The ends lost 7 bases at V and 1 base at J; junction bases unmatched: 8. The CDR3 sequence: CASTPPAGGGTDTQYF. CDR3 in DNA: TGTGCCAGCACCCCTCCAGCGGGGGGGGGCACAGATACGCAGTATTTT.

The V and J genes are TRBV14 and TRBJ1-1, with D unresolved. Germline V gene lookup returns CDR1 SGHDN and CDR2 FVKESK. The CDR3 sequence is 14 residues long. V lost 4 bases to trimming and J lost 5 bases, with 14 bases between them. CDR3 nucleotide sequence: TGTGCCAGCAGCCTCATGACTGGAGTAACTGAAGCTTTCTTT. Translating gives CASSLMTGVTEAFF.

This rearrangement joins TRBV10-3 to TRBJ1-4; a possible D gene is TRBD1 (5 bases). CDR3 length: 16 residues. The V and J ends lost 10 bases and 0 bases respectively, with 18 bases between them. From germline, CDR1 is ENHRY and CDR2 SYGVKD. This CDR3 is CAKLAHRFTTNEKLFF. In DNA form, the CDR3 reads TGTGCCAAACTGGCGCACAGGTTCACAACTAATGAAAAACTGTTTTTT.

This chain connects TRBV27 to TRBJ1-4; 12 nucleotides line up with TRBD1. Trimming cost V 1 base and J 7 bases; bases outside gene matches: 4. Germline CDR1 is MNHEY and CDR2 is SMNVEV (reference sequence). The CDR3 is made up of 16 amino acids. CDR3 amino acids: CASSLWGTGGGEKLFF. CDR3 sequence (DNA): TGTGCCAGCAGTTTATGGGGGACAGGGGGCGGTGAAAAACTGTTTTTT.

This rearrangement joins TRBV6-5 to TRBJ1-1, with 9 bases aligning to TRBD1. The V and J ends lost 5 bases and 3 bases, in that order; junction bases with no gene match: 4. Looked up from germline, CDR1 is MNHEY and CDR2 is SVGAGI. The CDR3 loop spans 14 amino acids. This chain's CDR3 is CASSHGTGHTEAFF. The CDR3 bases are TGTGCCAGCAGTCACGGGACAGGGCACACTGAAGCTTTCTTT.

This clone appeared a single time. The chain has TRBV5-1 and TRBJ2-3, with D unclear. V shed 6 bases and J shed 5 bases, with 13 bases lying between them. The V gene's germline CDR1 is SGHRS and CDR2 YFSETQ. This CDR3 spans 13 amino acids. The DNA of the CDR3 is TGCGCCAGCACACCTCGGTCCCAAGATACGCAGTATTTT. Encoded protein: CASTPRSQDTQYF. The full variable domain, with the rest looked up from reference TRBV5-1 and TRBJ2-3, is KAGVTQTPRYLIKTRGQQVTLSCSPISGHRSVSWYQQTPGQGLQFLFEYFSETQRNKGNFPGRFSGRQFSNSRSEMNVSTLELGDSALYLCASTPRSQDTQYFGPGTRLTVL.

This rearrangement joins TRBV30 to TRBJ2-5, with TRBD1 matching 10 bases. CDR1 is GTSNPN, CDR2 SVGIG, per germline (reference sequence). This CDR3 has 15 amino acids. With V trimmed by 2 bases and J by 0 bases, 3 bases remained unmatched. The CDR3, as DNA: TGTGCCTGGAGTTCGGACAGGGGGTACCAAGAGACCCAGTACTTC. Translated, it gives CAWSSDRGYQETQYF.

This chain uses TRBV19 with TRBJ1-2, with TRBD1 matching over 8 bases. The J segment lost 8 bases and the V segment lost 7 bases, leaving 15 bases of the junction unmatched. This CDR3 is built from 15 residues. Germline CDR1 is LNHDA and CDR2 is SQIVND (reference sequence). The CDR3 DNA reads TGTGCCAGTAAGGGAGACAGGGGAAAATTCCGCGGCTACACCTTC. Protein: CASKGDRGKFRGYTF.

The CDR3 loop is CATSRDLASGYEQYF. In DNA, the CDR3 is TGTGCCACCAGCAGAGATTTAGCTAGCGGGTACGAGCAGTACTTC. The chain has TRBV15 and TRBJ2-5; 8 bases align to TRBD2. The closer fit of TRBJ2-7 to the DNA end suggests the J call may be wrong. CDR3 size: 15 residues. Per the germline V gene, CDR1 is LNHNV and CDR2 is YYDKDF (reference sequence).

CDR3 sequence (DNA): TGTGCCAGCAGCTTGGAAGGCAGGGGGGCTCAAGAGACCCAGTACTTC. It codes for CASSLEGRGAQETQYF. This chain uses TRBV5-4 with TRBJ2-5, with a weak D call TRBD1 (7 bases). Germline V gene data show CDR1 as SGHNT and CDR2 as YYREEE (reference sequence). This CDR3 has 16 residues. With 0 bases removed from V and 2 bases from J, the gap between germline ends came to 14 bases. The full variable domain, in which reference TRBV5-4 and TRBJ2-5 provide the parts outside the CDR3, is ETGVTQSPTHLIKTRGQQVTLRCSSQSGHNTVSWYQQALGQGPQFIFQYYREEENGRGNFPPRFSGLQFPNYSSELNVNALELDDSALYLCASSLEGRGAQETQYFGPGTRLLVL.

The DNA for the CDR3 is TGTGCCAGTAGTAATTTAGCGGGAGAGACCCAGTACTTC. Encoded protein: CASSNLAGETQYF. The chain joins TRBV19 to TRBJ2-5; TRBD2 matches 7 bases. Trimming at V came to 4 bases and at J to 4 bases, leaving 3 bases not matched to a gene. Germline V gene sequence: CDR1 LNHDA, CDR2 SQIVND (reference sequence). This CDR3 spans 13 amino acids.

This clone has just one count. This chain uses TRBV9 with TRBJ1-6; D gene uncertain. In germline, CDR1 is SGDLS, CDR2 YYNGEE. This CDR3 has 15 amino acids. The ends were cut back, 1 base at V and 5 bases at J, with 10 bases in the middle. The CDR3 coding sequence is TGTGCCAGCAGCGTATCGAGTCCCGATAATTCACCCCTCCACTTT. Residues: CASSVSSPDNSPLHF.

There are a few counts of this clone. V is TRBV27 and J is TRBJ2-7; a possible D gene is TRBD2 (6 bases). The V end lost 0 bases, the J end lost 5 bases, and 11 bases lay between the germline ends. CDR1 MNHEY and CDR2 SMNVEV come from the germline V gene (reference sequence). This CDR3 spans 14 amino acids. Written as DNA, the CDR3 is TGTGCCAGCAGTTTATCGGAGGGTTTTGACGAGCAGTACTTC. This codes for CASSLSEGFDEQYF.

This rearrangement joins TRBV5-6 to TRBJ1-3; D not certain. Trimming removed 4 bases at V and 3 bases at J, with 17 bases between. The CDR3 runs to 16 residues. CDR1 and CDR2 from the germline V gene are SGHDT and YYEEEE. DNA of the CDR3: TGTGCCAGCAGCCTCCGCGGAGGGAGTGTTGGAAACACCATATATTTT. Amino acids: CASSLRGGSVGNTIYF. Full variable domain (rest looked up from reference TRBV5-6 and TRBJ1-3): DAGVTQSPTHLIKTRGQQVTLRCSPKSGHDTVSWYQQALGQGPQFIFQYYEEEERQRGNFPDRFSGHQFPNYSSELNVNALLLGDSALYLCASSLRGGSVGNTIYFGEGSWLTVV.

The V call is TRBV5-4, the J call TRBJ2-6; D may be TRBD1 (6 bases). Trimming shortened V by 3 bases and J by 2 bases, and 9 bases separated the two germline ends. CDR1 and CDR2 (germline): SGHNT, YYREEE (reference sequence). This CDR3 has 15 residues. CDR3 DNA: TGTGCCAGCAGCTACAGGGTAGCTGGGGCCAACGTCCTGACTTTC. Residues: CASSYRVAGANVLTF.

This clone was found once. J is TRBJ1-1 and V is TRBV7-8, with a weak D call TRBD1 (5 bases). The CDR3 spans 19 residues. Germline CDR1 and CDR2: SGHVS and FQNEAQ. Trimming removed 1 base at V and 0 bases at J, with 21 bases between. CDR3 amino acids: CASSLGGVQGWAVNTEAFF. CDR3 DNA sequence: TGTGCCAGCAGCTTAGGGGGGGTGCAGGGCTGGGCGGTGAACACTGAAGCTTTCTTT.

This clone was found a few times. The chain carries TRBV25-1 and TRBJ2-6; TRBD2 matches at 7 bases. The germline gives CDR1 MGHDK, CDR2 SYGVNS. Trimming removed 6 bases from V and 0 bases from J; junction bases left unmatched: 8. This CDR3 comprises 17 residues. CDR3: CASSRMGGDSGANVLTF. The CDR3 bases are TGTGCCAGCAGCAGAATGGGGGGGGACTCTGGGGCCAACGTCCTGACTTTC.